These 8 T cell receptor beta chains were sequenced from one sample in a study of blood T cell repertoires in COVID-19. Assay: immunoSEQ multiplex PCR; the TCRdb copy retains only in-frame clones and omits some. Of roughly 290,000 clones detected, 80% to 90% appear once; the ten largest clones hold around 0.8%. The sample consisted of peripheral blood. The receptor source for this set is a man aged 25 to 45 with acute or convalescent COVID-19.

The V and J genes are TRBV11-3 and TRBJ2-3; 10 bases are shared with TRBD1. The V segment lost 5 bases and the J segment 1 base; nucleotides outside the gene matches: 3. The V gene's germline CDR1 is SGHNT and CDR2 YENEEA. The CDR3 loop spans 15 amino acids. The CDR3 bases are TGTGCCAGCAGCCCAGGGACAGGGGGCACAGATACGCAGTATTTT. It codes for CASSPGTGGTDTQYF.

This CDR3 is CASSLGRVQDTQYF. The CDR3 DNA follows: TGCGCCAGCAGCTTGGGGAGGGTTCAGGATACGCAGTATTTT. The chain recombines TRBV5-1 with TRBJ2-3; TRBD2 is a possible D gene (6 bases). Trimming removed 0 bases from V and 6 bases from J, with 11 bases in between. This CDR3 contains 14 residues. Germline V gives CDR1 SGHRS, CDR2 YFSETQ.

The chain couples TRBV7-2 to TRBJ1-2; TRBD1 matches 9 bases. With 1 base clipped from V and 4 bases from J, the junction kept 4 bases outside the gene matches. The CDR3 length is 15 residues. Germline loops: CDR1 SGHTA, CDR2 FQGNSA. The CDR3 DNA reads as TGTGCCAGCAGCTTAGATGGGACAGGGATCTATGGCTACACCTTC. This translates into CASSLDGTGIYGYTF.

The chain recombines TRBV29-1 with TRBJ2-1; a possible D gene is TRBD2 (6 bases). CDR1 is SQVTM and CDR2 is ANQGSEA in the germline V gene. The V and J ends lost 6 bases and 4 bases respectively, with 16 bases between them. This CDR3 comprises 14 residues. The CDR3 loop reads CSVDGGGLYNEQFF. Here the CDR3 DNA reads TGCAGCGTCGACGGGGGAGGATTATACAATGAGCAGTTCTTC.

The chain couples TRBV28 to TRBJ1-1; D remains unclear. CDR1 and CDR2 from the germline V gene are MDHEN and SYDVKM. The CDR3 is 13 amino acids. Trimming pared 6 bases from V and 8 bases from J, leaving 16 bases between. The CDR3 coding sequence is TGTGCCAGCAGATATACCGGTCCCAAGGAAGCTTTCTTT. Protein sequence: CASRYTGPKEAFF.

The V and J genes are TRBV28 and TRBJ2-6; D not resolved. The CDR3 is made up of 17 amino acids. V was cut by 3 bases and J by 0 bases, with 12 bases left in between. Germline CDR1 reads MDHEN; CDR2 reads SYDVKM. The CDR3 reads CASSFPLQLSGANVLTF. Here the CDR3 DNA reads TGTGCCAGCAGTTTTCCCTTACAGCTCTCTGGGGCCAACGTCCTGACTTTC.

The chain combines TRBV21-1 with TRBJ2-5; whether TRBD1, the table's D call, matches the DNA was not checked. TRBV21-1 is annotated as a pseudogene. This CDR3 contains 16 residues. Here the CDR3 DNA reads TGTGCCAGCAGCATAGGACAGCCTGCCGAGGAAGAGACCCAGTACTTC. It codes for CASSIGQPAEEETQYF.

V usage is TRBV7-2 and J usage is TRBJ1-5, with TRBD1 as a possible D gene (5 bases). Per the germline V gene, CDR1 is SGHTA and CDR2 is FQGNSA. There are 13 residues in the CDR3. The germline V and J ends were trimmed by 3 bases and 7 bases, with 10 bases remaining between them. The CDR3 nucleotides are TGTGCCAGCAGCTTCACAGGTAACCAGCCCCAGCATTTT. Protein: CASSFTGNQPQHF.